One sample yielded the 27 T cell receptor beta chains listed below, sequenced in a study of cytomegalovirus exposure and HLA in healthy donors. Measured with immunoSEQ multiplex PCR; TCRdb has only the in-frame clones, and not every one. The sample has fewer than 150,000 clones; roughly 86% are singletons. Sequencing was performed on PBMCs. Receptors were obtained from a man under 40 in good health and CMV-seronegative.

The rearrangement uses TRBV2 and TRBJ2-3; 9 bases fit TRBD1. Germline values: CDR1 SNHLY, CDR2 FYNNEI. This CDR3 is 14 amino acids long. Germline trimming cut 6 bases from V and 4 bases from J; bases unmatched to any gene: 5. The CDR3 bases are TGTGCCAGCAGGAACAGGGGGCTCTCAGATACGCAGTATTTT. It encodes CASRNRGLSDTQYF.

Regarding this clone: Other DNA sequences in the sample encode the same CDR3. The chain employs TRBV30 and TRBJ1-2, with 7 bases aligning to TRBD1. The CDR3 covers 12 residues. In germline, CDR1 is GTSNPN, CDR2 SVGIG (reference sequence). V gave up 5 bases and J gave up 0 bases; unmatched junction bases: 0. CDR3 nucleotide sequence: TGTGCCTGGGGACAGGCTAACTATGGCTACACCTTC. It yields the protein CAWGQANYGYTF.

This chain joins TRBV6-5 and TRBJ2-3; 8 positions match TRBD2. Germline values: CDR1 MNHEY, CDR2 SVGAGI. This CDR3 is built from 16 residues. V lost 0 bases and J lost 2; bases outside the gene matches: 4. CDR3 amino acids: CASSYSAGGYTDTQYF. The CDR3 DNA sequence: TGTGCCAGCAGTTACTCGGCGGGAGGTTACACAGATACGCAGTATTTT.

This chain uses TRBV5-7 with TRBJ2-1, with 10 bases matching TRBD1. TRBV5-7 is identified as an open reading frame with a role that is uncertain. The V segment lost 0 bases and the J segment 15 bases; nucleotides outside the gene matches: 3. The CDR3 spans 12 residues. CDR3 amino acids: CASSLGQGARFF. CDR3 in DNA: TGTGCCAGCAGCTTGGGACAGGGGGCTCGGTTCTTC.

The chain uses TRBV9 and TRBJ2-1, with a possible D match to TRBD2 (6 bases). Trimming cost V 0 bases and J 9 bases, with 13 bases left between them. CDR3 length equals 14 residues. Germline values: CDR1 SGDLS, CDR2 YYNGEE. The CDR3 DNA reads TGTGCCAGCAGCGTAGATCAGGCGCGGGGTGAGCAGTTCTTC. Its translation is CASSVDQARGEQFF.

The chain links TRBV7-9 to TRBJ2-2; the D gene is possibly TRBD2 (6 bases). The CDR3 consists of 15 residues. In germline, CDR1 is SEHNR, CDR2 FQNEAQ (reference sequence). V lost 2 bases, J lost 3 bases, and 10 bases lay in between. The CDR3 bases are TGTGCCAGCAGCTTACGGGGGACTGACACCGGGGAGCTGTTTTTT. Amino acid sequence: CASSLRGTDTGELFF.

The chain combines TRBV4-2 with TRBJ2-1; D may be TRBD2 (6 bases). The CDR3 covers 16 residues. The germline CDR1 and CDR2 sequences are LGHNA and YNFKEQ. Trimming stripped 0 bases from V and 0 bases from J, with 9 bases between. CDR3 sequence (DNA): TGTGCCAGCAGCCAAGAAGGCGGGAACTCCTACAATGAGCAGTTCTTC. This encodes CASSQEGGNSYNEQFF.

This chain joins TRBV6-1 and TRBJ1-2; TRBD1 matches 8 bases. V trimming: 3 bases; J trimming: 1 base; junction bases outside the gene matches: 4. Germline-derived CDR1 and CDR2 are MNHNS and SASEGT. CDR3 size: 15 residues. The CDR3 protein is CASSDRDRGNYGYTF. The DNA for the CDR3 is TGTGCCAGCAGTGACCGAGACAGGGGTAACTATGGCTACACCTTC.

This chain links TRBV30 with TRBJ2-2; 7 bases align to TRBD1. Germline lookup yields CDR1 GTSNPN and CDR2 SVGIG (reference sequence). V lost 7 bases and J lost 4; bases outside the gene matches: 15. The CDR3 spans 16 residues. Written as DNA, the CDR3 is TGTGCCTCGAACAATTATGGGACAGTCGGCACCGGGGAGCTGTTTTTT. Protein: CASNNYGTVGTGELFF.

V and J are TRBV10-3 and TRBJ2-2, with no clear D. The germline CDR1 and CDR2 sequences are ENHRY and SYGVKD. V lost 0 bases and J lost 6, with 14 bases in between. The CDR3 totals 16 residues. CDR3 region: CAISESESKNPGELFF. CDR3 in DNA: TGTGCCATCAGTGAGTCTGAGTCAAAAAACCCCGGGGAGCTGTTTTTT.

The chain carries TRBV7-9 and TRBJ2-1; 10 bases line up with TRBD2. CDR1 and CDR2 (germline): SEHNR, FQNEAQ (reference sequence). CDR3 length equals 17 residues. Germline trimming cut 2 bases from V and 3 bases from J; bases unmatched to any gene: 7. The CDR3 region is CASSLPRGLANYNEQFF. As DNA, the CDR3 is TGTGCCAGCAGCTTACCAAGGGGACTAGCGAACTACAATGAGCAGTTCTTC.

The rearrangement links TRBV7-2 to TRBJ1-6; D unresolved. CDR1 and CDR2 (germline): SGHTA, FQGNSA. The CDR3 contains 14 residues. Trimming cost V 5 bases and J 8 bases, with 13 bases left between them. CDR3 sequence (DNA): TGTGCCAGCAGCCGGATAACCCGGGATTCACCCCTCCACTTT. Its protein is CASSRITRDSPLHF.

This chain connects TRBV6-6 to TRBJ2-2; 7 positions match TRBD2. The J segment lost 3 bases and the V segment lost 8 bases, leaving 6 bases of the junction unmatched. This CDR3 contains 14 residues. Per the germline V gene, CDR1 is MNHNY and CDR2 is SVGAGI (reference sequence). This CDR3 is CASGLSGDTGELFF. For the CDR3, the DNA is TGTGCCAGCGGTTTAAGCGGGGACACCGGGGAGCTGTTTTTT.

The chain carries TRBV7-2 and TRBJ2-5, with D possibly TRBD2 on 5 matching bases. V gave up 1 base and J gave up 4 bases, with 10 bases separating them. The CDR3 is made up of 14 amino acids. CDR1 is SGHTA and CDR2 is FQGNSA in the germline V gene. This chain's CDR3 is CASSLVGRGETQYF. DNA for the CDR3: TGTGCCAGCAGCTTAGTTGGCCGGGGAGAGACCCAGTACTTC.

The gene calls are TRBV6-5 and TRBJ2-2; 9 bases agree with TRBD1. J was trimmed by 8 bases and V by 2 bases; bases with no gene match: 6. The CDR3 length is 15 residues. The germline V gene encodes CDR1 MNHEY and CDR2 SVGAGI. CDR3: CASSYRDRVAGELFF. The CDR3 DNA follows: TGTGCCAGCAGTTACCGGGACAGGGTAGCGGGGGAGCTGTTTTTT.

CDR3 coding DNA: TGTGCCAGCAGCTTGAGGCAGGGTTTTACAGATACGCAGTATTTT. Translating gives CASSLRQGFTDTQYF. This chain uses TRBV5-6 with TRBJ2-3; D is perhaps TRBD1 (5 bases). Germline-derived CDR1 and CDR2 are SGHDT and YYEEEE. The CDR3 extends over 15 amino acids. V dropped 1 base and J dropped 3 bases, with 12 bases sitting between them. Supplemented by reference TRBV5-6 and TRBJ2-3, the full variable domain reads DAGVTQSPTHLIKTRGQQVTLRCSPKSGHDTVSWYQQALGQGPQFIFQYYEEEERQRGNFPDRFSGHQFPNYSSELNVNALLLGDSALYLCASSLRQGFTDTQYFGPGTRLTVL.

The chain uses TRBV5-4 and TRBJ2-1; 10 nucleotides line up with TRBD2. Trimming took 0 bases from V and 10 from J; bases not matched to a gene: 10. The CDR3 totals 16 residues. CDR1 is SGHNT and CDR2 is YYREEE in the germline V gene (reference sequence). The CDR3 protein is CASSLVAGGRLGEQFF. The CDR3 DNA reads TGTGCCAGCAGCTTGGTAGCGGGAGGCCGACTGGGGGAGCAGTTCTTC.

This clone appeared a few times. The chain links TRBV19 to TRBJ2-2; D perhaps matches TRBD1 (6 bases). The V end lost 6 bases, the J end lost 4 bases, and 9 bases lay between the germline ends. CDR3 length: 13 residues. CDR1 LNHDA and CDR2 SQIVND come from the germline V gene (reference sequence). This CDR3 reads CASSQGSTGELFF. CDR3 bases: TGTGCCAGTAGCCAGGGGAGCACCGGGGAGCTGTTTTTT.

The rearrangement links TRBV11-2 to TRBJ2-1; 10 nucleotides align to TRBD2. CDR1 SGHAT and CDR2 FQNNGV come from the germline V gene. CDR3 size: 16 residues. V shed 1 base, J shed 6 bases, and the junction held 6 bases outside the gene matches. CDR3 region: CASSLGTLAGRNEQFF. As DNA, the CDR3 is TGTGCCAGCAGCTTAGGCACACTAGCGGGACGCAATGAGCAGTTCTTC.

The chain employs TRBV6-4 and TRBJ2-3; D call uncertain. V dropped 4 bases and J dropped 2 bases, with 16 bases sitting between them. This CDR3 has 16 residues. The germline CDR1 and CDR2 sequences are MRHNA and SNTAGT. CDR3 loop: CASSVTMGTYTDTQYF. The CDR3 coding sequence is TGTGCCAGCAGTGTCACGATGGGCACATACACAGATACGCAGTATTTT.

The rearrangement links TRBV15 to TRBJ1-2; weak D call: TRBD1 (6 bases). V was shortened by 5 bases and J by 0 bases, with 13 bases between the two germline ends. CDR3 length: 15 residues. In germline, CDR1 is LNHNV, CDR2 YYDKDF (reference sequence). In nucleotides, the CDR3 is TGTGCCACCAGCGCAAGGACAGCCCCTAACTATGGCTACACCTTC. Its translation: CATSARTAPNYGYTF.

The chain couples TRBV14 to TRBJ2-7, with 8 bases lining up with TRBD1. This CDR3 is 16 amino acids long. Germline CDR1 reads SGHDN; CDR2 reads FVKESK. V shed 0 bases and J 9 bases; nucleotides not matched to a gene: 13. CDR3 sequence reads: CASSQDWTGPLVTQYF. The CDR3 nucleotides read TGTGCCAGCAGCCAAGATTGGACAGGGCCCTTGGTTACGCAGTACTTC.

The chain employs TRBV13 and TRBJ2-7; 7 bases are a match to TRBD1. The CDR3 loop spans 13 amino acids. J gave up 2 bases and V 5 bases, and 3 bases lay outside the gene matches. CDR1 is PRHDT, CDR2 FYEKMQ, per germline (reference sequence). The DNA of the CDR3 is TGTGCCAGCAGCCAGGGACAGACCTACGAGCAGTACTTC. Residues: CASSQGQTYEQYF.

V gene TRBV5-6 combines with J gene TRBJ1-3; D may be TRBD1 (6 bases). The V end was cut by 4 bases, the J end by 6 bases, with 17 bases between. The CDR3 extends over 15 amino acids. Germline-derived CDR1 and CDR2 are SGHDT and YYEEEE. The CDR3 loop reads CASSRRDNILNTIYF. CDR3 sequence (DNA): TGTGCCAGCAGCCGCCGGGACAACATCCTAAACACCATATATTTT.

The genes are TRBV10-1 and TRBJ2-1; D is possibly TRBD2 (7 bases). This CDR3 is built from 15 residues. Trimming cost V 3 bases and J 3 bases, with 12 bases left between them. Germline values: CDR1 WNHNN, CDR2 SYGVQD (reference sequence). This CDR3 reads CASSDPGGGYNEQFF. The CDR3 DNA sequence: TGCGCCAGCAGTGACCCGGGGGGCGGCTACAATGAGCAGTTCTTC.

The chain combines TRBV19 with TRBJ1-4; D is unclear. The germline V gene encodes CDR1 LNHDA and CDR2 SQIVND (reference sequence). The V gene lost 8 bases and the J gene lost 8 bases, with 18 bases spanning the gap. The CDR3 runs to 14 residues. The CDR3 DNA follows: TGTGCCAGTTCACCTGCAAGTGTGGAGGAAAAACTGTTTTTT. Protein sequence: CASSPASVEEKLFF.

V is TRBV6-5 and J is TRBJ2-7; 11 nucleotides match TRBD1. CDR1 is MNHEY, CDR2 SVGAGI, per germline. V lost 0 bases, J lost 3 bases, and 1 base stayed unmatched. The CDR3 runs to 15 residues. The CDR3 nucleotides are TGTGCCAGCAGTTACTCCGGGACAGGGGGCTACGAGCAGTACTTC. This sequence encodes CASSYSGTGGYEQYF.